This TCR beta chain originates from a study of identical twins. Study-wide results and limits: Donors were not followed over many years; analysis was cross-sectional.

A single record per CDR3 protein comes from TCRdb applying MiXCR to the 5' RACE reads. Among about 520,000 distinct CDR3 sequences listed, less than 25% were seen once. Concerning this clonotype itself: What it binds is unknown.

Germline CDR1 and CDR2: SNHLY and FYNNEI. Trimming took off 11 bases at V and 2 bases at J, with 15 bases between the two ends. This CDR3 spans 13 amino acids. These data were likewise used in another study, on T cells expressing NK-cell markers. This second study notes: The authors derived TCR beta repertoires from sorted CD3+CD56+NKG2C+, CD3+CD56+NKG2C- and CD3+CD56-NKG2C+ T cells. Seven of the eight sequenced donors were HCMV-seropositive; one was seronegative. Over 5 donors had dominant NKG2C+ clonotypes that comprised roughly 1.0-8% of their CD8+ T cells.

J is TRBJ2-5 and V is TRBV2, with unresolved D. Input material: CD4+ T cells sorted from blood. The TCR comes from a young woman in good health. This CDR3 is CAGGFGEQETQYF. CDR3 nucleotides: TGTGCCGGTGGGTTTGGGGAACAAGAGACCCAGTACTTC.